This T cell receptor (beta chain) is from a study of blood T cell repertoires in COVID-19 (dated by TCRdb to 2020 to 2021). With respect to the entire study: The collaborator samples originated in the United States, Italy and Spain and spanned the acute and convalescent phases of COVID-19. The material from the prospective study consisted of cDNA or gDNA derived from T cells, B-cell-depleted T cells, or PBMCs. Subjects who had been exposed to COVID-19, were actively infected with it, or had recovered from it provided the deeply sampled blood TCRbeta repertoires that made up the dataset. A freely available public database, intended as a resource for researchers studying the immune response to SARS-CoV-2, is where the repertoires were released. Samples were obtained from the ongoing ImmuneRACE study (first 160 participants) and from 1,254 subjects provided by 6 global collaborators. Sample metadata almost always included a de-identified subject ID, COVID-19 status, age in years and sex. HLA class I and class II types, where available, came from metadata supplied by the sample provider rather than from assay-based typing.

Here is what the overall study found, with its caveats: How much clinical and demographic metadata was included differed by source and by participant, and the metadata was provided uncurated.

The immunoSEQ Assay, a bias-controlled multiplex PCR, was used to amplify TCRbeta CDR3 regions from genomic DNA. The source study handled its data this way. The number of nucleated cells in each sample was estimated by amplification of reference gene primers within the assay. To quantify the absolute abundance of each unique TCRbeta CDR3 rearrangement, sequence reads were collapsed and filtered. For each sample, productive Simpson clonality was calculated by taking the square root of Simpson's diversity index across productive rearrangements. Here the immuneACCESS table is served through TCRdb, limited to in-frame sequences with V and J called. Missing clones are a known gap in these copies; in checked studies unresolved V genes cover under half, and the rest lacks a known reason. V and J calls and clone size follow that table, whereas D and trimming were derived from the DNA. For this sample there are 65,000 or so clones; under 80% appear just once. The ten most abundant clones make up about half of the sample.

A word on this clone: Its antigen remains unidentified. No base quality values were provided; no much bigger clone lies one nucleotide off.

In the prospective study, participants were roughly 18 to 100 years old, resided in around 25 geographic areas of the United States, and were enrolled through a virtual design. In the prospective study, cohorts were assigned on the basis of participant-reported clinical history obtained from a screening survey and a study questionnaire. A participant counted as exposed if, within 2 weeks of entering the study, that participant had been in contact with someone who had a PCR-confirmed or clinician-diagnosed COVID-19 case. In the prospective study, whole blood, serum and a nasopharyngeal or oropharyngeal swab were collected from each participant by mobile phlebotomists. Additional blood draws and questionnaires over an approximately 2-month period could optionally be provided by prospective study participants. Before DNA extraction, blood samples from the prospective study were shipped at room temperature or frozen.

From the germline V gene, CDR1 is SQVTM and CDR2 is ANQGSEA. V was cut back by 4 bases and J by 8 bases, leaving a gap of 11 bases between them. From its cysteine to its phenylalanine, the CDR3 spans 11 amino acids. Only the CDR3 portion is preserved as DNA: 33 bases, with reading frame beginning at the first base. Sequences were obtained from PBMCs or T cells enriched from blood (not recorded which). The sequence was obtained from a woman aged 60-75 years who had been exposed to COVID-19. In this chain, TRBV29-1 is recombined with TRBJ1-2; the D segment cannot be called with confidence. The DNA is TGCAGCGTTGTTAACAGCAAGGGCTACACCTTC. It translates to CSVVNSKGYTF.